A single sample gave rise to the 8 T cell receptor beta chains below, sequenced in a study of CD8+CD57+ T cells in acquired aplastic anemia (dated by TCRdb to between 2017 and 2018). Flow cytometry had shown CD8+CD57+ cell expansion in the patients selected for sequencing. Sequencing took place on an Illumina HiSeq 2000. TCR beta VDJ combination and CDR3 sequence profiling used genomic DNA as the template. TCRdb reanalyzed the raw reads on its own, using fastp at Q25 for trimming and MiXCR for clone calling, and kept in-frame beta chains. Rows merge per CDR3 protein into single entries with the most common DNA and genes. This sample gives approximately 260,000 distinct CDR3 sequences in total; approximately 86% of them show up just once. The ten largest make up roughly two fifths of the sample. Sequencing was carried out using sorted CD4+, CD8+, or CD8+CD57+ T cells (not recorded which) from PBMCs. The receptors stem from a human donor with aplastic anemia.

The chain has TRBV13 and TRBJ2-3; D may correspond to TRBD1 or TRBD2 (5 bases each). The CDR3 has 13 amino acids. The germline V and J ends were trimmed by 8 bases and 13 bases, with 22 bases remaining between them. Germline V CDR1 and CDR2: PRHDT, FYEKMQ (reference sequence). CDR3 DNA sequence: TGTGCCAGCGGGGACGGGGCCACAGATAAGGAGTATTTT. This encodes CASGDGATDKEYF.

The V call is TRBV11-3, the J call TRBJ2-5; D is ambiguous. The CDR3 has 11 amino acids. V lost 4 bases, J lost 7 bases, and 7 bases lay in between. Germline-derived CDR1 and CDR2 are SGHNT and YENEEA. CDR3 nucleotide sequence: TGTGCCAGCAGCTCGACAATGACCCAGTACTTC. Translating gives CASSSTMTQYF. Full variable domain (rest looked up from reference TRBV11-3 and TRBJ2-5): EAGVVQSPRYKIIEKKQPVAFWCNPISGHNTLYWYLQNLGQGPELLIRYENEEAVDDSQLPKDRFSAERLKGVDSTLKIQPAELGDSAVYLCASSSTMTQYFGPGTRLLVL.

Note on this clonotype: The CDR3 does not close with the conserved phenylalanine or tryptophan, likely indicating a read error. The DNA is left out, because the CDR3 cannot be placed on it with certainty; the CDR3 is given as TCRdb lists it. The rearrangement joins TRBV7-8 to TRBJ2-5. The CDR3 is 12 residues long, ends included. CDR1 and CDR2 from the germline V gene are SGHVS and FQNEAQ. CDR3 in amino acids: CAGQLARGTESL.

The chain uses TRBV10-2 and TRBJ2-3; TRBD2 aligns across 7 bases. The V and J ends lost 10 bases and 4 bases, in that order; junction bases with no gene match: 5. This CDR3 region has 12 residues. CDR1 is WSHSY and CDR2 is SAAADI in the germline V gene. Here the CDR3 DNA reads TGCGCCACCTCCCGGGGGGCAGATACGCAGTATTTT. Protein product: CATSRGADTQYF.

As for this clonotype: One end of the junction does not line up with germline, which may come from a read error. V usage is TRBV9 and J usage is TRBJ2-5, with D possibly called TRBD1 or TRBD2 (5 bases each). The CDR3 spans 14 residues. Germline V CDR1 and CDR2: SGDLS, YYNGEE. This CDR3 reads CASSVGAEVENEHF. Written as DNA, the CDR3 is TGTGCCAGCAGCGTCGGGGCCGAGGTAGAAAATGAGCACTTC. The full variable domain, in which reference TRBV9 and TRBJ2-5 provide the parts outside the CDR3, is DSGVTQTPKHLITATGQRVTLRCSPRSGDLSVYWYQQSLDQGLQFLIQYYNGEERAKGNILERFSAQQFPDLHSELNLSSLELGDSALYFCASSVGAEVENEHFGPGTRLLVL.

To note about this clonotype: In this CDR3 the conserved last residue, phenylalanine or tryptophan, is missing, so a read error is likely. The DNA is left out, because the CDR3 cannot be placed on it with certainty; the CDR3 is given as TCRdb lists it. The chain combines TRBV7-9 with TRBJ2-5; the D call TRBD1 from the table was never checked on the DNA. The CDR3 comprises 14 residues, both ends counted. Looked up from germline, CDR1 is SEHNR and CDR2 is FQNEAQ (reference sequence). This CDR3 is CASSLACSYGANVL.

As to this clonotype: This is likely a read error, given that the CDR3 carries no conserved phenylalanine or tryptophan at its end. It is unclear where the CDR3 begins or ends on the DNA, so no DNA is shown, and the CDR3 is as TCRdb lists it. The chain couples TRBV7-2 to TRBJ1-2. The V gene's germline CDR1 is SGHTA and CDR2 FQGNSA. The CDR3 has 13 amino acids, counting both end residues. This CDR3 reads CASSLEFGLQETQ.

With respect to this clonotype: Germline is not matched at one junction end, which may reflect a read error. This chain's CDR3 is CSSSLGGSGVNHGYTF. CDR3 DNA: TGTTCCAGCAGCTTAGGGGGGTCAGGAGTGAATCATGGCTACACCTTC. The chain combines TRBV7-6 with TRBJ1-2, with a possible D match to TRBD1 (6 bases). This CDR3 has 16 amino acids. Looked up from germline, CDR1 is SGHVS and CDR2 is FNYEAQ.